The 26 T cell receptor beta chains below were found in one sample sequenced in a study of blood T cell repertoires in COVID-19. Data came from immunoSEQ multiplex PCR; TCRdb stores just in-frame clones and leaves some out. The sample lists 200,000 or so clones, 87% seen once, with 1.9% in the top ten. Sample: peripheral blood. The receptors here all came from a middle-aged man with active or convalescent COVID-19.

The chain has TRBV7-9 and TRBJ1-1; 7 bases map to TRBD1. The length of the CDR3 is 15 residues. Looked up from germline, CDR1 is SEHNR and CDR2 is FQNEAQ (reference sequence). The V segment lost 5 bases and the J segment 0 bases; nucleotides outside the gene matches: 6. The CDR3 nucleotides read TGTGCCAGCAGCACCCGACAGGGTATGAACACTGAAGCTTTCTTT. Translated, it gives CASSTRQGMNTEAFF.

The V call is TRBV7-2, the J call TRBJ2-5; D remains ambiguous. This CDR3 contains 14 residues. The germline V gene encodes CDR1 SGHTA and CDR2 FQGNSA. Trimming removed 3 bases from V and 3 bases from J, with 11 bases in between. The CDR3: CASSFSSVEETQYF. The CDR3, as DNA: TGTGCCAGCAGCTTTTCAAGCGTAGAAGAGACCCAGTACTTC. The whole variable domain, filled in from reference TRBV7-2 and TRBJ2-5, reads GAGVSQSPSNKVTEKGKDVELRCDPISGHTALYWYRQSLGQGLEFLIYFQGNSAPDKSGLPSDRFSAERTGGSVSTLTIQRTQQEDSAVYLCASSFSSVEETQYFGPGTRLLVL.

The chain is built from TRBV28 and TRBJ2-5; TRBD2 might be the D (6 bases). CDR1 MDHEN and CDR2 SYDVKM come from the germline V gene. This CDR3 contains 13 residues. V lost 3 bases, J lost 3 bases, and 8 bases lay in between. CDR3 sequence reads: CASSFGGEETQYF. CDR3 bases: TGTGCCAGCAGTTTTGGAGGGGAAGAGACCCAGTACTTC.

CDR3 nucleotides: TGTGCCAGCAGGGCCCAAAACTATGGCTACACCTTC. Translating gives CASRAQNYGYTF. The V call is TRBV28, the J call TRBJ1-2; D gene unclear. CDR1 is MDHEN and CDR2 is SYDVKM in the germline V gene. With 6 bases removed from V and 2 bases from J, the gap between germline ends came to 7 bases. The CDR3 length is 12 residues.

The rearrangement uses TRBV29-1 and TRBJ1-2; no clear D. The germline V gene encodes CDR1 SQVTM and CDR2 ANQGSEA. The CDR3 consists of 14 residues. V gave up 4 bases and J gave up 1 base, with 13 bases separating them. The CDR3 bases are TGCAGCGTTGGTTGGGTGGAGGTTAACTATGGCTACACCTTC. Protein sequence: CSVGWVEVNYGYTF.

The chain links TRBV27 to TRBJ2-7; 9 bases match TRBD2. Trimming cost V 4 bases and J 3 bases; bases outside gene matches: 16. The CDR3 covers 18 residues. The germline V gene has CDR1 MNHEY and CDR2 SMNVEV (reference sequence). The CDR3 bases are TGTGCCAGCAGTTCCCGAGGTGCTAGCGGGAAGGGGATCTACGAGCAGTACTTC. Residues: CASSSRGASGKGIYEQYF.

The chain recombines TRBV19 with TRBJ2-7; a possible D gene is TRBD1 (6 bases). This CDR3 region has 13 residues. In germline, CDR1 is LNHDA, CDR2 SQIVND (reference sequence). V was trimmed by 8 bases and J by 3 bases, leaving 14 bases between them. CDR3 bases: TGTGCCAGTCGAAAGACAGGTCTCTACGAGCAGTACTTC. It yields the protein CASRKTGLYEQYF.

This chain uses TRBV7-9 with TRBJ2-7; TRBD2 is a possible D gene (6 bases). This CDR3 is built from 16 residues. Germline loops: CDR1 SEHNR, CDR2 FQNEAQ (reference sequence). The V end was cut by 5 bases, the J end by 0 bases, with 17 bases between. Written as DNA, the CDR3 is TGTGCCAGCAGCCCGTCCCCGGGGACTCTCTCCTACGAGCAGTACTTC. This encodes CASSPSPGTLSYEQYF. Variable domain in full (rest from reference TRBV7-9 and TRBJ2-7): DTGVSQNPRHKITKRGQNVTFRCDPISEHNRLYWYRQTLGQGPEFLTYFQNEAQLEKSRLLSDRFSAERPKGSFSTLEIQRTEQGDSAMYLCASSPSPGTLSYEQYFGPGTRLTVT.

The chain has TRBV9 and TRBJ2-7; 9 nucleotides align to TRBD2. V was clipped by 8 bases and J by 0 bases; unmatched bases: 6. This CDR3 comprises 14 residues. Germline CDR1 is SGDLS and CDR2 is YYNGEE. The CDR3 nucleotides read TGTGCCAGTGGGGTTAGCGGGAGCTCCTACGAGCAGTACTTC. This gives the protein CASGVSGSSYEQYF.

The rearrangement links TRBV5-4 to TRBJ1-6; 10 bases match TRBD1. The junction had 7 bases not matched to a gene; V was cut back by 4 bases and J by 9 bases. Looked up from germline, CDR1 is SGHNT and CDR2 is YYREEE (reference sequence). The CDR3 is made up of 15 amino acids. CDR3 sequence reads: CASSPGTGATSPLHF. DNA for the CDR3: TGTGCCAGCAGCCCCGGGACAGGGGCTACTTCACCCCTCCACTTT.

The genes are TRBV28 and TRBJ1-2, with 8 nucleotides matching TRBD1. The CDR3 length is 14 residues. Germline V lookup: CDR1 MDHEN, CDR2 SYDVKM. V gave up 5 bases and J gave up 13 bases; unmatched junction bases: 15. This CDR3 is CASSLDGQGLGSTF. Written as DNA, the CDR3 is TGTGCCAGCAGTCTCGATGGACAGGGTTTAGGTTCCACCTTC.

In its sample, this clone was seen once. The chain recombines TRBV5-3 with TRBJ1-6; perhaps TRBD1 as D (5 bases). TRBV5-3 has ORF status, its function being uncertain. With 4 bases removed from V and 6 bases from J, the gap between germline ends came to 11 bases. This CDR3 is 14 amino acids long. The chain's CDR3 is CARSPPGGNSPLHF. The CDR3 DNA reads TGTGCCAGAAGCCCCCCGGGGGGTAATTCACCCCTCCACTTT.

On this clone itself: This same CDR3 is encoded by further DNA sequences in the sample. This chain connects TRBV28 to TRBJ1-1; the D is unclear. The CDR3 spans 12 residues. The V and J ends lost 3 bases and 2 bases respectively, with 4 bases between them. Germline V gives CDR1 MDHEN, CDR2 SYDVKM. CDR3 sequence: CASSLANTEAFF. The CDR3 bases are TGTGCCAGCAGTTTGGCAAACACTGAAGCTTTCTTT.

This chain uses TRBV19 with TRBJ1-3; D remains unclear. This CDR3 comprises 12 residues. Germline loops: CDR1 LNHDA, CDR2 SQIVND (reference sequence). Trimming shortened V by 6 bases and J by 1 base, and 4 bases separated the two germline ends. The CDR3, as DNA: TGTGCCAGTAGCGGGTCTGGAAACACCATATATTTT. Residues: CASSGSGNTIYF.

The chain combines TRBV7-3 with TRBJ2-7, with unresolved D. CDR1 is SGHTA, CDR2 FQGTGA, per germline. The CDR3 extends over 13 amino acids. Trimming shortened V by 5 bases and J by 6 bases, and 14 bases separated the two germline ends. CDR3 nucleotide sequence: TGTGCCAGCAGCCCCCGAGGTAGCTCCGAGCAGTACTTC. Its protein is CASSPRGSSEQYF.

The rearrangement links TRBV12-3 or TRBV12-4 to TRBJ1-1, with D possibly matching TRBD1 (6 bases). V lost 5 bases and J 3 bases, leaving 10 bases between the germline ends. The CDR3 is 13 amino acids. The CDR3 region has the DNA TGTGCCAGCAGTCTCCAGGGGCACACTGAAGCTTTCTTT. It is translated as CASSLQGHTEAFF.

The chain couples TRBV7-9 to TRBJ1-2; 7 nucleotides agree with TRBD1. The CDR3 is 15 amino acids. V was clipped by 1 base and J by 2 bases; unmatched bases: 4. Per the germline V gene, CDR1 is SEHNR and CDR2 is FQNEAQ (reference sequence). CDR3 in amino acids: CASSLEGARNYGYTF. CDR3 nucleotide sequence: TGTGCCAGCAGCTTAGAGGGGGCGAGGAACTATGGCTACACCTTC. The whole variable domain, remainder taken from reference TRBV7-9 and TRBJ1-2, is DTGVSQNPRHKITKRGQNVTFRCDPISEHNRLYWYRQTLGQGPEFLTYFQNEAQLEKSRLLSDRFSAERPKGSFSTLEIQRTEQGDSAMYLCASSLEGARNYGYTFGSGTRLTVV.

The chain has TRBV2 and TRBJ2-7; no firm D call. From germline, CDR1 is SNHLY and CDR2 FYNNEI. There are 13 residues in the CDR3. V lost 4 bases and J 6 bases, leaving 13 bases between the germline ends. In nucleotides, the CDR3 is TGTGCCAGCAGTGGGCGGTCGGAAAGCGAGCAGTACTTC. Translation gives CASSGRSESEQYF. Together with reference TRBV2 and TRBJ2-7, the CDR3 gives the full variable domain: EPEVTQTPSHQVTQMGQEVILRCVPISNHLYFYWYRQILGQKVEFLVSFYNNEISEKSEIFDDQFSVERPDGSNFTLKIRSTKLEDSAMYFCASSGRSESEQYFGPGTRLTVT.

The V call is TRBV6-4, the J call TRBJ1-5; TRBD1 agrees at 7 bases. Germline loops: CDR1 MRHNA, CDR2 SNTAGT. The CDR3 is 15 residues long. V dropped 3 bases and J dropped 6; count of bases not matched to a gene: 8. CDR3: CASSERQGWGQPQHF. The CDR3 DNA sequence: TGTGCCAGCAGTGAACGACAGGGTTGGGGTCAGCCCCAGCATTTT.

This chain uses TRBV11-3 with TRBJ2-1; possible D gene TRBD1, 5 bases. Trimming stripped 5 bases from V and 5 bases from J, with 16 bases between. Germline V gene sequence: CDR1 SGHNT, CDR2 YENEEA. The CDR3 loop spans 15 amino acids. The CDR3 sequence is CASSPFSGLDNEQFF. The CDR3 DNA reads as TGTGCCAGCAGCCCTTTTTCAGGGTTAGACAATGAGCAGTTCTTC.

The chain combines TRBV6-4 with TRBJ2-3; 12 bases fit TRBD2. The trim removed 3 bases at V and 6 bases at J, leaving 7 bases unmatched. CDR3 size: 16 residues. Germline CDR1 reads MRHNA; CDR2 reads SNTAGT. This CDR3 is CASSELAGGLGDTQYF. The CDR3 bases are TGTGCCAGCAGTGAACTAGCGGGAGGCCTCGGGGATACGCAGTATTTT.

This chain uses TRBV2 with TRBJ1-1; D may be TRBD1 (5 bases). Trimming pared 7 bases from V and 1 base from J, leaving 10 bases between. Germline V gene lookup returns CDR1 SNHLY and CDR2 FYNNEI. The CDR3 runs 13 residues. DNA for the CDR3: TGTGCCAGCACCCGACAGAAGAACACTGAAGCTTTCTTT. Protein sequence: CASTRQKNTEAFF.

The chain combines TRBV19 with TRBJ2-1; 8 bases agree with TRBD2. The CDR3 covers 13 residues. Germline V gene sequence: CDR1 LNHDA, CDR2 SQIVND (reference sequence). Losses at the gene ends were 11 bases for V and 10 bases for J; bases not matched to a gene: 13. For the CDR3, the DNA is TGTGCCGTTAGCGGGAACTTGGGAACCGAGCAGTTCTTC. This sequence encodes CAVSGNLGTEQFF.

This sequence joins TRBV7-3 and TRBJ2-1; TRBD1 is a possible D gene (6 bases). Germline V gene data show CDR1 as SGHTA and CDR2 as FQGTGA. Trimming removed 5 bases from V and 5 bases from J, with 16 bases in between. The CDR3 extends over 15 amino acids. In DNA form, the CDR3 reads TGTGCCAGCAGCCCCACTCGTGGACAGAACAATGAGCAGTTCTTC. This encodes CASSPTRGQNNEQFF.

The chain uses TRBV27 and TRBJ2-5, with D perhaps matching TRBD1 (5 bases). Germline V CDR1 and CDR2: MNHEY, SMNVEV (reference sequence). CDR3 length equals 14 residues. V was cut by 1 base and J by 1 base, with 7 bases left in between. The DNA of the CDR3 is TGTGCCAGCAGTTTATTCCAGGGCCAAGAGACCCAGTACTTC. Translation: CASSLFQGQETQYF.

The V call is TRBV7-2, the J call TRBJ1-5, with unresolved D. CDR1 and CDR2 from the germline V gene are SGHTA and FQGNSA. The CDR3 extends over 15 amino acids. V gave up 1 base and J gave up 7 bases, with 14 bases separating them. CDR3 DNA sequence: TGTGCCAGCAGCTTAGGAGGTCAGAACGGGCAGCCCCAGCATTTT. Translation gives CASSLGGQNGQPQHF.